Below are 29 T cell receptor beta chains sequenced from a single sample in a study of T-cell reconstitution after alpha-beta-depleted transplantation in children. Preparation of the TCRbeta library involved a method that used unique molecular identifiers. TCRdb recomputed calls from the PCR reads with MiXCR, one row per CDR3 protein. The sample consists of just over 350,000 distinct CDR3 sequences, about an eighth of them appearing once. Source: PBMCs, taken from the stem cell graft. The source is a human donor who donated a stem cell graft to a child with Fanconi anemia.

The genes are TRBV11-2 and TRBJ2-3; TRBD1 or TRBD2 may be the D gene (5 bases each). Trimming removed 7 bases at V and 1 base at J, with 15 bases between. Germline V gives CDR1 SGHAT, CDR2 FQNNGV. The CDR3 is made up of 15 amino acids. The CDR3 protein is CASTRRRDGTDTQYF. DNA for the CDR3: TGTGCCAGCACCCGACGTAGGGACGGCACAGATACGCAGTATTTT.

This clonotype was counted only a few times. The V call is TRBV11-2, the J call TRBJ1-2; TRBD1 aligns across 7 bases. V was clipped by 5 bases and J by 4 bases; unmatched bases: 4. CDR3 size: 13 residues. The germline V gene has CDR1 SGHAT and CDR2 FQNNGV. The CDR3, as DNA: TGTGCCAGCAGCCAGGGACAGTTCTATGGCTACACCTTC. Its protein product is CASSQGQFYGYTF.

The chain is built from TRBV9 and TRBJ1-1; no firm D call. The CDR3 runs to 15 residues. Germline V gene data show CDR1 as SGDLS and CDR2 as YYNGEE. V was shortened by 0 bases and J by 0 bases, with 9 bases between the two germline ends. The CDR3 here is CASSVVSGLNTEAFF. In nucleotides, the CDR3 is TGTGCCAGCAGCGTAGTGAGCGGGCTGAACACTGAAGCTTTCTTT.

The chain links TRBV7-2 to TRBJ2-7, with a tentative D call TRBD2 (5 bases). Looked up from germline, CDR1 is SGHTA and CDR2 is FQGNSA. Trimming took 0 bases from V and 12 from J, leaving 18 bases between them. CDR3 length: 14 residues. CDR3 nucleotide sequence: TGTGCCAGCAGCTTAGCGCTGGTTGAGGGATTATGGTACTTC. Its translation: CASSLALVEGLWYF.

In its sample, this clonotype was seen a few times. The chain uses TRBV12-3 or TRBV12-4 and TRBJ2-1, with TRBD2 identical over 7 bases. This CDR3 is built from 15 residues. The V and J ends lost 1 base and 6 bases, in that order; junction bases with no gene match: 6. CDR3 coding DNA: TGTGCCAGCAGTTTAGGAGCGGGGCCTGCCAATGAGCAGTTCTTC. Translated, it gives CASSLGAGPANEQFF.

In this sample, this clonotype turned up a few times. The chain carries TRBV20-1 and TRBJ1-2; tentative D call: TRBD1 (6 bases). Between the trimmed V and J ends, which lost 2 bases and 2 bases, there was a span of 12 bases. The germline CDR1 and CDR2 sequences are DFQATT and SNEGSKA (reference sequence). The CDR3 contains 14 residues. DNA of the CDR3: TGCAGTGCTAGACCCGGACAGTTGAACTATGGCTACACCTTC. Protein product: CSARPGQLNYGYTF.

A few counts support this clonotype. The chain employs TRBV10-3 and TRBJ1-2; D gene uncertain. Trimming took 0 bases from V and 2 from J, leaving 7 bases between them. CDR3 length: 14 residues. The germline gives CDR1 ENHRY, CDR2 SYGVKD. The CDR3 nucleotides read TGTGCCATCAGTGAGTCCCCCCAGAACTATGGCTACACCTTC. Protein product: CAISESPQNYGYTF.

This rearrangement joins TRBV18 to TRBJ2-5; D is unresolved. Germline loops: CDR1 KGHSH, CDR2 LQKENI. Trimming pared 6 bases from V and 7 bases from J, leaving 9 bases between. The CDR3 is made up of 11 amino acids. CDR3: CASSETGTQYF. CDR3 DNA: TGTGCCAGCTCCGAAACGGGGACCCAGTACTTC.

The chain combines TRBV12-3 or TRBV12-4 with TRBJ2-3, with TRBD2 identical over 7 bases. CDR3 length: 14 amino acids. With 5 bases clipped from V and 4 bases from J, the junction kept 6 bases outside the gene matches. For the CDR3, the DNA is TGTGCCAGCAGTCCCGGGGAGGGCTCAGATACGCAGTATTTT. This encodes CASSPGEGSDTQYF.

V gene TRBV3-1 combines with J gene TRBJ1-2, with 7 positions matching TRBD1. Germline CDR1 LGHDT, CDR2 YNNKEL (reference sequence). After removal of 10 bases from V and 8 bases from J, the junction contained 7 bases not matched to a gene. The CDR3 has 11 residues. The CDR3 here is CATREGGGYTF. The DNA for the CDR3 is TGTGCCACCCGAGAAGGGGGCGGCTACACCTTC.

This clonotype was detected only a few times. The chain combines TRBV4-3 with TRBJ2-5, with 7 bases matching TRBD1. The CDR3 runs 16 residues. J lost 2 bases, V lost 1 base, and 7 bases had no gene match. In germline, CDR1 is LGHNA, CDR2 YSLEER. Here the CDR3 DNA reads TGCGCCAGCAGCCAAGCAATTGGGACAGCACAAGAGACCCAGTACTTC. Protein: CASSQAIGTAQETQYF.

This clonotype was recorded at least ten times. V usage is TRBV15 and J usage is TRBJ2-2; TRBD1 or TRBD2 may be the D gene (5 bases each). The V gene lost 1 base and the J gene lost 5 bases, with 11 bases spanning the gap. This CDR3 has 15 amino acids. Germline V gene lookup returns CDR1 LNHNV and CDR2 YYDKDF (reference sequence). The CDR3 sequence: CATSRGGSTTGELFF. DNA for the CDR3: TGTGCCACCAGCAGAGGGGGGAGTACGACCGGGGAGCTGTTTTTT. The full variable domain, rest sourced from reference TRBV15 and TRBJ2-2, is DAMVIQNPRYQVTQFGKPVTLSCSQTLNHNVMYWYQQKSSQAPKLLFHYYDKDFNNEADTPDNFQSRRPNTSFCFLDIRSPGLGDTAMYLCATSRGGSTTGELFFGEGSRLTVL.

This clonotype came up many times. V usage is TRBV25-1 and J usage is TRBJ1-2; perhaps TRBD1 as D (6 bases). Trimming removed 4 bases at V and 8 bases at J, with 20 bases between. From germline, CDR1 is MGHDK and CDR2 SYGVNS. This CDR3 contains 15 residues. CDR3 protein: CASSATTGKEDGYTF. CDR3 DNA: TGTGCCAGCAGTGCTACAACAGGGAAGGAGGACGGCTACACCTTC.

In this sample, this clonotype turned up many times. The chain carries TRBV5-1 and TRBJ2-5; 7 nucleotides line up with TRBD1. The J segment lost 4 bases and the V segment lost 3 bases, leaving 6 bases of the junction unmatched. Germline V lookup: CDR1 SGHRS, CDR2 YFSETQ. CDR3 length: 14 residues. CDR3 bases: TGCGCCAGCAGCTCTGGGACAGCAGCAGAGACCCAGTACTTC. It specifies CASSSGTAAETQYF.

This clonotype has only a few counts. The rearrangement uses TRBV20-1 and TRBJ1-6, with a possible D match to TRBD1 (6 bases). Trimming removed 3 bases from V and 9 bases from J, with 15 bases in between. CDR3 length: 14 amino acids. Germline V gene sequence: CDR1 DFQATT, CDR2 SNEGSKA (reference sequence). CDR3 sequence (DNA): TGCAGTGCTAGGTACAGGGATGGGATTTCACCCCTCCACTTT. Residues: CSARYRDGISPLHF.

This clonotype was counted a few times. The chain recombines TRBV20-1 with TRBJ2-5; no clear D. Germline-derived CDR1 and CDR2 are DFQATT and SNEGSKA (reference sequence). The CDR3 extends over 16 amino acids. Between the trimmed V and J ends, which lost 3 bases and 5 bases, there was a span of 22 bases. The CDR3 DNA sequence: TGCAGTGCTAGTAGAGACACCGCCGAGGTATACGAGACCCAGTACTTC. Protein product: CSASRDTAEVYETQYF.

The rearrangement links TRBV12-3 or TRBV12-4 to TRBJ1-1, with D possibly being TRBD1 (5 bases). V was cut by 7 bases and J by 8 bases, with 17 bases left in between. The CDR3 consists of 13 residues. In DNA, the CDR3 is TGTGCCAGCACCTTCGGGGGGGTCAACGAAGCTTTCTTT. This encodes CASTFGGVNEAFF.

This clonotype appeared many times. The chain links TRBV27 to TRBJ2-5; D not certain. Trimming pared 6 bases from V and 1 base from J, leaving 9 bases between. From germline, CDR1 is MNHEY and CDR2 SMNVEV (reference sequence). This CDR3 has 13 residues. The CDR3 nucleotides read TGTGCCAGCAGCCCTATATTCCAAGAGACCCAGTACTTC. Its protein is CASSPIFQETQYF.

The chain carries TRBV28 and TRBJ1-1; D gene ambiguous. V lost 3 bases and J lost 11, with 13 bases in between. Germline V lookup: CDR1 MDHEN, CDR2 SYDVKM. The CDR3 runs 12 residues. The CDR3, as DNA: TGTGCCAGCAGTTTCCCTTCTGGAGGGGCTTTCTTT. Protein product: CASSFPSGGAFF.

This clonotype was found many times. The chain employs TRBV20-1 and TRBJ1-2; no reliable D call. V was trimmed by 3 bases and J by 0 bases, leaving 14 bases between them. Per the germline V gene, CDR1 is DFQATT and CDR2 is SNEGSKA (reference sequence). This CDR3 has 15 amino acids. Here the CDR3 DNA reads TGCAGTGCTAGGGGCAGACTTGCCACTAACTATGGCTACACCTTC. It is translated as CSARGRLATNYGYTF.

The rearrangement links TRBV27 to TRBJ1-1; TRBD1 is a possible D gene (5 bases). V dropped 3 bases and J dropped 10 bases, with 15 bases sitting between them. Germline values: CDR1 MNHEY, CDR2 SMNVEV (reference sequence). The CDR3 sequence is 13 residues long. The CDR3 sequence is CASSFRGAGRAFF. The CDR3 region has the DNA TGTGCCAGCAGTTTTAGGGGAGCAGGGAGAGCTTTCTTT.

This clonotype has more than one count but fewer than ten. The rearrangement uses TRBV4-2 and TRBJ2-2; unclear D gene. V dropped 0 bases and J dropped 1 base, with 9 bases sitting between them. Germline V lookup: CDR1 LGHNA, CDR2 YNFKEQ. The CDR3 spans 16 residues. CDR3 DNA: TGTGCCAGCAGCCAAGATATTTGGGAGAACACCGGGGAGCTGTTTTTT. It is translated as CASSQDIWENTGELFF.

A few counts support this clonotype. The chain recombines TRBV4-3 with TRBJ2-1; 13 bases are shared with TRBD2. The V gene end was trimmed by 3 bases and the J gene end by 3 bases; junction bases not matched to a gene: 5. CDR3 length: 17 amino acids. CDR1 is LGHNA, CDR2 YSLEER, per germline. CDR3 protein: CASSQQTSGGFYNEQFF. DNA of the CDR3: TGCGCCAGCAGCCAGCAGACTAGCGGGGGGTTCTACAATGAGCAGTTCTTC.

This clonotype has just a few counts. CDR3 coding DNA: TGTGCCAGCAGCCAGCTGCTGGGGACTGAAGCTTTCTTT. Residues: CASSQLLGTEAFF. The rearrangement uses TRBV3-1 and TRBJ1-1; no clear D gene. Trimming stripped 3 bases from V and 5 bases from J, with 10 bases between. In germline, CDR1 is LGHDT, CDR2 YNNKEL (reference sequence). This CDR3 is built from 13 residues.

This clonotype came up a few times. This chain links TRBV28 with TRBJ2-2, with 7 bases that match TRBD1. Germline-derived CDR1 and CDR2 are MDHEN and SYDVKM. Trimming at V came to 3 bases and at J to 7 bases, leaving 5 bases not matched to a gene. CDR3 length equals 14 residues. CDR3 sequence reads: CASSFSGQHGELFF. In DNA form, the CDR3 reads TGTGCCAGCAGTTTTTCGGGACAGCACGGGGAGCTGTTTTTT.

This clonotype has a count of ten or more. This rearrangement joins TRBV4-1 to TRBJ2-1; no reliable D call. The V end lost 0 bases, the J end lost 2 bases, and 8 bases lay between the germline ends. The germline V gene has CDR1 MGHRA and CDR2 YSYEKL. This CDR3 has 15 residues. CDR3 protein: CASSQETATYNEQFF. The CDR3 bases are TGCGCCAGCAGCCAAGAGACGGCTACCTACAATGAGCAGTTCTTC.

V usage is TRBV18 and J usage is TRBJ1-1, with 7 bases that match TRBD1. J gave up 4 bases and V 3 bases, and 5 bases lay outside the gene matches. CDR3 length equals 14 residues. The germline V gene encodes CDR1 KGHSH and CDR2 LQKENI. The CDR3 region is CASSPREGATEAFF. CDR3 nucleotide sequence: TGTGCCAGCTCACCTCGGGAGGGGGCCACTGAAGCTTTCTTT.

V gene TRBV18 combines with J gene TRBJ2-6; a possible D gene is TRBD1 (6 bases). V was trimmed by 2 bases and J by 2 bases, leaving 10 bases between them. Looked up from germline, CDR1 is KGHSH and CDR2 is LQKENI. The CDR3 is 16 amino acids. This chain's CDR3 is CASSPGQQTGANVLTF. CDR3 nucleotides: TGTGCCAGCTCACCAGGACAGCAGACTGGGGCCAACGTCCTGACTTTC.

This clonotype was detected many times. The rearrangement links TRBV28 to TRBJ1-6; no clear D. Germline V gives CDR1 MDHEN, CDR2 SYDVKM. The V gene lost 11 bases and the J gene lost 7 bases, with 12 bases spanning the gap. CDR3 length: 12 residues. CDR3 sequence: CAADEGNSPLHF. The CDR3 bases are TGTGCCGCTGATGAGGGAAATTCACCCCTCCACTTT.